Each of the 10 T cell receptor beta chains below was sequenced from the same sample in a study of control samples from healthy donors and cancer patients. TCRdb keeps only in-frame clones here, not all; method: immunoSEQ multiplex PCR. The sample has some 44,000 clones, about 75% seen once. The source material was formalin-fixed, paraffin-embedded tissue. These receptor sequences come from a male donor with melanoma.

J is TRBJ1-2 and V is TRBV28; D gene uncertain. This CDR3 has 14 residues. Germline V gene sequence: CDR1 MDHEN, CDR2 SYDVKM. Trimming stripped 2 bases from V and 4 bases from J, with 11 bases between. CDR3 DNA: TGTGCCAGCAGTTTAAACCCGGTGGGCTATGGCTACACCTTC. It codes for CASSLNPVGYGYTF.

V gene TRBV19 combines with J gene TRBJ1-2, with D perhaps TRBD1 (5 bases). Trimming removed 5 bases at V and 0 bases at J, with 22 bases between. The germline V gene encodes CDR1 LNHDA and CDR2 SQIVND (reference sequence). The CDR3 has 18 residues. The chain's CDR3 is CASSFVGAVGTPNYGYTF. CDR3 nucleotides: TGTGCCAGTAGTTTCGTAGGAGCTGTCGGGACGCCTAACTATGGCTACACCTTC.

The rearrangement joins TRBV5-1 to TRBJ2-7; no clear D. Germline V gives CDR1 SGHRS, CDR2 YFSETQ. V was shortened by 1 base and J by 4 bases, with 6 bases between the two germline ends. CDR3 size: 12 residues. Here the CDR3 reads CASSLNGYEQYF. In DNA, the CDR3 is TGCGCCAGCAGCTTGAATGGTTACGAGCAGTACTTC.

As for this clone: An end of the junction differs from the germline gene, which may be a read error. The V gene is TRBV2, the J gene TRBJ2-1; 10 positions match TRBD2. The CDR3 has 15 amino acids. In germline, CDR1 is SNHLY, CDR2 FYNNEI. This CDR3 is CASSEGTSVDNEQFF. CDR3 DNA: TGTGCCAGCAGCGAAGGGACTAGCGTAGACAATGAGCAGTTCTTC.

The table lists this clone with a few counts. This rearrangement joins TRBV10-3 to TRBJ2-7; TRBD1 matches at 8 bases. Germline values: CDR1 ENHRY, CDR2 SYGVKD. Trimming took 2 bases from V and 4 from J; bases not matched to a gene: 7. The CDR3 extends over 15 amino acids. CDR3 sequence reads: CAISETDRAGYEQYF. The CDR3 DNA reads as TGTGCCATCAGTGAGACGGACAGGGCTGGGTACGAGCAGTACTTC.

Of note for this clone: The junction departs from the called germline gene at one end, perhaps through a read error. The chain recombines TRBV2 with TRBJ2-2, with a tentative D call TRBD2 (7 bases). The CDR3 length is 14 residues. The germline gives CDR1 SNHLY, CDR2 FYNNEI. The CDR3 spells CASREAGDTGELFF. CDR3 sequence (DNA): TGTGCCAGCCGGGAGGCCGGGGACACCGGGGAGTTGTTTTTT.

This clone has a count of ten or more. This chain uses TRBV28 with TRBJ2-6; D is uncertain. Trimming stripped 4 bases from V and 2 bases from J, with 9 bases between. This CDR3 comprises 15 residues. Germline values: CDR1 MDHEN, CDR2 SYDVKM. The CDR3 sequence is CASSSSRAGANVLTF. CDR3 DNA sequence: TGTGCCAGCAGTTCCTCGCGCGCTGGGGCCAACGTCCTGACTTTC.

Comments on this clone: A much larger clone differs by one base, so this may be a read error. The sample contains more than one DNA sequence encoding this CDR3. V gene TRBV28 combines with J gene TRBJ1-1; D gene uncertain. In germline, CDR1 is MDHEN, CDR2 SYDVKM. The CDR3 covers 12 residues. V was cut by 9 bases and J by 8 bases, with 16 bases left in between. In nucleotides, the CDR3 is TGTGCCAGTAGTAGGACCCAACTCGAAGCTTTCTTT. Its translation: CASSRTQLEAFF.

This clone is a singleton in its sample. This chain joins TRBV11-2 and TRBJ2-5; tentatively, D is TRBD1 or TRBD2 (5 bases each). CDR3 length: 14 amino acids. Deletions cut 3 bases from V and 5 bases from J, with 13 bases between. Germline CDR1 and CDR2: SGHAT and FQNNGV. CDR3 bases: TGTGCCAGCAGCTTTGTGACCAGGGAGGAGACCCAGTACTTC. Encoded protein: CASSFVTREETQYF.

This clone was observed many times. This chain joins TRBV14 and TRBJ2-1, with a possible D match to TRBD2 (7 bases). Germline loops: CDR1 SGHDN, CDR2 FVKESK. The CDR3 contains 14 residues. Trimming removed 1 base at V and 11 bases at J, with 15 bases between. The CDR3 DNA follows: TGTGCCAGCAGCCAAGGGGGGGGGCCCCTTAAGCAGTTCTTC. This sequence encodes CASSQGGGPLKQFF.